This T cell receptor (beta chain) originates from a study of cytomegalovirus exposure and HLA in healthy donors. The PCR was carried out with 60 Vbeta primers and 13 Jbeta primers. The method was immunoSEQ multiplex PCR; TCRdb's version includes in-frame clones alone and lacks a portion of them. The repertoire holds some 190,000 clones, with around 81% as singletons. This clone showed up just a few times. The V gene's germline CDR1 is SGHVS and CDR2 FNYEAQ. This CDR3 has 18 amino acids. V trimming: 0 bases; J trimming: 6 bases; junction bases outside the gene matches: 10. Specimen: PBMCs. V usage is TRBV7-6 and J usage is TRBJ2-2; TRBD2 matches 10 bases. The sequence derives from a man aged 18-30 years in good health and CMV-seronegative. The CDR3 nucleotides are TGTGCCAGCAGCTTAGCACGCCTAGCGGGAGCAAGGTCCGGGGAGCTGTTTTTT. Amino acids: CASSLARLAGARSGELFF. The whole variable domain, remainder taken from reference TRBV7-6 and TRBJ2-2, is GAGVSQSPRYKVTKRGQDVALRCDPISGHVSLYWYRQALGQGPEFLTYFNYEAQQDKSGLPNDRFSAERPEGSISTLTIQRTEQRDSAMYRCASSLARLAGARSGELFFGEGSRLTVL.